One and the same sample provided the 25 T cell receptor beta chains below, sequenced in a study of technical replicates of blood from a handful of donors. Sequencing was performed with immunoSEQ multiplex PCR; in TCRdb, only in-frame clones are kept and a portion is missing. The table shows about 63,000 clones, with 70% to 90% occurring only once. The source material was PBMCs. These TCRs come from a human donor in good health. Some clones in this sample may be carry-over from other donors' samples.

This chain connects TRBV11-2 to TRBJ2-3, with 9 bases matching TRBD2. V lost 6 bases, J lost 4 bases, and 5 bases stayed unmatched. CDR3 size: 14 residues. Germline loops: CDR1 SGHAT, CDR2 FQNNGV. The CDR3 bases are TGTGCCAGCAGGTCCCCTAGCGGGGCAGATACGCAGTATTTT. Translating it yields CASRSPSGADTQYF.

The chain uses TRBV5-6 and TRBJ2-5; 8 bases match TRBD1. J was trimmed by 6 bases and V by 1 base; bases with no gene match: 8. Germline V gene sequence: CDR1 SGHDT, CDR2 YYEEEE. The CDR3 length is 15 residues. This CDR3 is CASSLLLDRVKTQYF. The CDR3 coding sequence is TGTGCCAGCAGCTTGTTATTGGACAGGGTGAAGACCCAGTACTTC.

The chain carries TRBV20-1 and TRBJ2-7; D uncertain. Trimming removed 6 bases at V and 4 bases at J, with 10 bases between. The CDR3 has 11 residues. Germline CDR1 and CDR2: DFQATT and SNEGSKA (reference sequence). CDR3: CSARIDYEQYF. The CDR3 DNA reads TGCAGTGCGCGAATAGATTACGAGCAGTACTTC.

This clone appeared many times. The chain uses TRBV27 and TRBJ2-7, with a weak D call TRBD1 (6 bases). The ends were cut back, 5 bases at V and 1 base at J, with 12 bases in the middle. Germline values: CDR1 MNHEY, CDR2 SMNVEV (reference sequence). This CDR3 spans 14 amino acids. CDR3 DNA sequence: TGTGCCAGCAGTGTCGAACAGGGTTCCTACGAGCAGTACTTC. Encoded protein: CASSVEQGSYEQYF.

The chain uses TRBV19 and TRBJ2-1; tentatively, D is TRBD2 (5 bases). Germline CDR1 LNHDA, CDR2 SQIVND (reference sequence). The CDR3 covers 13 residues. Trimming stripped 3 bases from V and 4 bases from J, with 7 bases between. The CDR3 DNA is TGTGCCAGTAGTATCGGACTTTACAATGAGCAGTTCTTC. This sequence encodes CASSIGLYNEQFF.

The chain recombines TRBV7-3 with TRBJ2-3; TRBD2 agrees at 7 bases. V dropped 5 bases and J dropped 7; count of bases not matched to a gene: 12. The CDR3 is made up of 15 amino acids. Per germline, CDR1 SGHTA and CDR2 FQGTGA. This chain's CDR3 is CASSPDPGGGNTQYF. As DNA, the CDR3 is TGTGCCAGCAGCCCGGACCCGGGCGGGGGAAATACGCAGTATTTT.

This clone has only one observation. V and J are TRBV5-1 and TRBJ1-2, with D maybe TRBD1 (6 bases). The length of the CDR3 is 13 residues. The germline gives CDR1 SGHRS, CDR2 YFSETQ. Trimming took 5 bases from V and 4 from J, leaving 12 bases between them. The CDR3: CASRSTGSYGYTF. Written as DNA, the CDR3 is TGCGCCAGCAGATCGACAGGTTCCTATGGCTACACCTTC.

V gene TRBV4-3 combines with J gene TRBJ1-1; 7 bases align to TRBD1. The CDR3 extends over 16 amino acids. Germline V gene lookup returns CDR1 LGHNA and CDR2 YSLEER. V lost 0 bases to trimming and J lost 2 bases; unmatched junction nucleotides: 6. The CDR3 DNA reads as TGCGCCAGCAGCCAAGAACCGACAGGGTTTAACACTGAAGCTTTCTTT. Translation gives CASSQEPTGFNTEAFF.

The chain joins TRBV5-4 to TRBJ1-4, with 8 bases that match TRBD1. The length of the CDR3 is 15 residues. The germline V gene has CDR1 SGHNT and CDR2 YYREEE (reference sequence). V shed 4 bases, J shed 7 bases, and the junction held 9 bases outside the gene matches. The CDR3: CASSPNRGGGEKLFF. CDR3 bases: TGTGCCAGCAGCCCGAACAGGGGGGGTGGTGAAAAACTGTTTTTT. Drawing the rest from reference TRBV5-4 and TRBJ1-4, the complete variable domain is ETGVTQSPTHLIKTRGQQVTLRCSSQSGHNTVSWYQQALGQGPQFIFQYYREEENGRGNFPPRFSGLQFPNYSSELNVNALELDDSALYLCASSPNRGGGEKLFFGSGTQLSVL.

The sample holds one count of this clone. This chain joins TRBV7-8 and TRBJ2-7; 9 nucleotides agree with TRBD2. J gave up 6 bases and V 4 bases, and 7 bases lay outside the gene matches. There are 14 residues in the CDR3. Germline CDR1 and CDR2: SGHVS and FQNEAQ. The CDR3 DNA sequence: TGTGCCAGCAGCTGGGGACTAGCATTTCCCGAGCAGTACTTC. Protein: CASSWGLAFPEQYF. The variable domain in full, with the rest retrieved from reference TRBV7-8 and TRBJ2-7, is GAGVSQSPRYKVAKRGQDVALRCDPISGHVSLFWYQQALGQGPEFLTYFQNEAQLDKSGLPSDRFFAERPEGSVSTLKIQRTQQEDSAVYLCASSWGLAFPEQYFGPGTRLTVT.

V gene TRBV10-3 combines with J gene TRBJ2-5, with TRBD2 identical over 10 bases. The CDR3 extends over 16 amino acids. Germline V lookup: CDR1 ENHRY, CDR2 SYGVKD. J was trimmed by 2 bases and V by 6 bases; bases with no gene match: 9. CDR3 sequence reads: CAISGSGLAAQETQYF. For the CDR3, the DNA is TGTGCCATCAGCGGATCCGGACTAGCGGCTCAAGAGACCCAGTACTTC.

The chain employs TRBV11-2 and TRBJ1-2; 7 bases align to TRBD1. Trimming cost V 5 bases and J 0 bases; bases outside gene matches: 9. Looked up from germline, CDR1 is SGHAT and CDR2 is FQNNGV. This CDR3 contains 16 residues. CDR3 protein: CASSVGGTVANYGYTF. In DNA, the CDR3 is TGTGCCAGCAGCGTAGGGGGGACAGTAGCTAACTATGGCTACACCTTC. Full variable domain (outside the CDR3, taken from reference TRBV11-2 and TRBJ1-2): EAGVAQSPRYKIIEKRQSVAFWCNPISGHATLYWYQQILGQGPKLLIQFQNNGVVDDSQLPKDRFSAERLKGVDSTLKIQPAKLEDSAVYLCASSVGGTVANYGYTFGSGTRLTVV.

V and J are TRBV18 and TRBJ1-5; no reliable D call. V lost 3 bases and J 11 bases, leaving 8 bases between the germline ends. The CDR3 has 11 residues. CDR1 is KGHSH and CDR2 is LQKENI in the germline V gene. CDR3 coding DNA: TGTGCCAGCTCACCTACTATATCCCAGCATTTT. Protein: CASSPTISQHF.

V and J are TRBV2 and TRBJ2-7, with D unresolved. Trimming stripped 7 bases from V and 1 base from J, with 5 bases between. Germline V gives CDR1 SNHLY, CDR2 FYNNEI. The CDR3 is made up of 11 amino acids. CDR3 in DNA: TGTGCCAGCATGTCGTCCTACGAGCAGTACTTC. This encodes CASMSSYEQYF.

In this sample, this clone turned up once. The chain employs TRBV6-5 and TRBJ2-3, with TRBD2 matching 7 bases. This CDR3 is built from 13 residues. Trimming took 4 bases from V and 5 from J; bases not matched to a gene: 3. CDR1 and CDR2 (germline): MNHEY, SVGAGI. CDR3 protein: CASSFTSVDTQYF. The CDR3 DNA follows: TGTGCCAGCAGTTTTACTAGCGTAGATACGCAGTATTTT.

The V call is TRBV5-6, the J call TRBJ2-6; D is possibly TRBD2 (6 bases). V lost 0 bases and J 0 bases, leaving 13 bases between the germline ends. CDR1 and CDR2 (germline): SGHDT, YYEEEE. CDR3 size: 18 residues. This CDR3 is CASSLGGRGYSGANVLTF. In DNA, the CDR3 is TGTGCCAGCAGCTTGGGGGGCCGGGGGTACTCTGGGGCCAACGTCCTGACTTTC.

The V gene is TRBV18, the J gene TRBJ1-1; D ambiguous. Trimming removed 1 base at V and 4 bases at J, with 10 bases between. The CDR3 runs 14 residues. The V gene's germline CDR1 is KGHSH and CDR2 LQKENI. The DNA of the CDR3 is TGTGCCAGCTCACCACAGAACGCGGGCACTGAAGCTTTCTTT. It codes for CASSPQNAGTEAFF.

The CDR3 DNA is TGTGCCAGCAGCTTATTACAGAACCCCTACGAGCAGTACTTC. This sequence encodes CASSLLQNPYEQYF. V is TRBV11-1 and J is TRBJ2-7; D remains unclear. Germline V gene lookup returns CDR1 SGHAT and CDR2 FQDESV (reference sequence). This CDR3 comprises 14 residues. Trimming cost V 2 bases and J 2 bases, with 10 bases left between them.

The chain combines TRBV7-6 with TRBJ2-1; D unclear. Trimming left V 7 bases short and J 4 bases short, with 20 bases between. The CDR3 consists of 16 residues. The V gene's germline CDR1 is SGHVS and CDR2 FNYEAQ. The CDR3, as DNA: TGTGCCAGCACCCCCGCGTGGTCTCGAGGATACAATGAGCAGTTCTTC. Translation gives CASTPAWSRGYNEQFF.

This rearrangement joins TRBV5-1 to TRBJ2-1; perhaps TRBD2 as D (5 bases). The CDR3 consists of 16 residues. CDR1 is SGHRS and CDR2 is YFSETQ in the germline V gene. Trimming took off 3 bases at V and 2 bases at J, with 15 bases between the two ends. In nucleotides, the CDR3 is TGCGCCAGCAGCTCGATCCGGGAACCCACCTACAATGAGCAGTTCTTC. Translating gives CASSSIREPTYNEQFF. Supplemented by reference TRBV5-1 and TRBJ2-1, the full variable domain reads KAGVTQTPRYLIKTRGQQVTLSCSPISGHRSVSWYQQTPGQGLQFLFEYFSETQRNKGNFPGRFSGRQFSNSRSEMNVSTLELGDSALYLCASSSIREPTYNEQFFGPGTRLTVL.

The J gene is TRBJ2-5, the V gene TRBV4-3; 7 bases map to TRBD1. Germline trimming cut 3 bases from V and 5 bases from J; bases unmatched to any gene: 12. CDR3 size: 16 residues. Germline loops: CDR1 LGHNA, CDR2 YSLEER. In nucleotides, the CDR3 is TGCGCCAGCAGCCAGGGACAGTATTCCCACCGTGAGACCCAGTACTTC. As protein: CASSQGQYSHRETQYF.

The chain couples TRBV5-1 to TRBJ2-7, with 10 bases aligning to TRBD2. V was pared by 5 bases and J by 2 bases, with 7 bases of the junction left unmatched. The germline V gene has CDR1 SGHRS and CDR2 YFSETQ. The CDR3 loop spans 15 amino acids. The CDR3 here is CASSSGTSVPYEQYF. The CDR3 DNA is TGCGCCAGCAGTTCCGGGACTAGCGTGCCCTACGAGCAGTACTTC.

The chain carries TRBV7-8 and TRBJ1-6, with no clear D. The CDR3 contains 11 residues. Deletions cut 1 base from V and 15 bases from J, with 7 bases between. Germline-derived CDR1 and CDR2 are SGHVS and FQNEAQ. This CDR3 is CASSLGYNLHF. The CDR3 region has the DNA TGTGCCAGCAGCTTAGGATACAACCTCCACTTT.

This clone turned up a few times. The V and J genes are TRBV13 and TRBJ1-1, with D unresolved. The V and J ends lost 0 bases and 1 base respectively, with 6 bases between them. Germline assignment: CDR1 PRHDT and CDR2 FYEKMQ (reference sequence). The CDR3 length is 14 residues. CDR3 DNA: TGTGCCAGCAGCTTAGGGCGGAGGAACACTGAAGCTTTCTTT. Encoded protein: CASSLGRRNTEAFF.

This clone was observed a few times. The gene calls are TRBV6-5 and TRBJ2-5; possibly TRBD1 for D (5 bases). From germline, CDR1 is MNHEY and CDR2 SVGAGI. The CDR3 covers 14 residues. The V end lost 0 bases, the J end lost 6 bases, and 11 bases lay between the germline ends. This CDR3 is CASSYSQGVKTQYF. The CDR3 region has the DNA TGTGCCAGCAGTTACTCGCAGGGTGTAAAGACCCAGTACTTC.